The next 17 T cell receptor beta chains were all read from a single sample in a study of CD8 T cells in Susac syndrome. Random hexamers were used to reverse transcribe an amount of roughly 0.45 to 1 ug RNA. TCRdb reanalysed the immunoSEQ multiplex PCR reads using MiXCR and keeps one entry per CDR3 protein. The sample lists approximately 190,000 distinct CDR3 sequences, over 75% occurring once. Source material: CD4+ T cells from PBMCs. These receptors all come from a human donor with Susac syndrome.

CDR3 amino acids: CASSLRTDSGYEQYF. CDR3 in DNA: TGTGCCAGCAGCTTAAGGACTGATTCGGGCTACGAGCAGTACTTC. The chain links TRBV7-2 to TRBJ2-7; tentative D call: TRBD2 (5 bases). The CDR3 is 15 amino acids. Germline V lookup: CDR1 SGHTA, CDR2 FQGNSA. V lost 2 bases to trimming and J lost 3 bases, with 14 bases between them. Supplemented by reference TRBV7-2 and TRBJ2-7, the full variable domain reads GAGVSQSPSNKVTEKGKDVELRCDPISGHTALYWYRQSLGQGLEFLIYFQGNSAPDKSGLPSDRFSAERTGGSVSTLTIQRTQQEDSAVYLCASSLRTDSGYEQYFGPGTRLTVT.

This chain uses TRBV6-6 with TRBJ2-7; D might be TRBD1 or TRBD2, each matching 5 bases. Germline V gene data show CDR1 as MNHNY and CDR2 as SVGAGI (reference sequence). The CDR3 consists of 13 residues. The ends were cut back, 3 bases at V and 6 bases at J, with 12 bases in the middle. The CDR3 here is CASSYGPGTEQYF. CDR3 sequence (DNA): TGTGCCAGCAGTTATGGTCCCGGGACCGAGCAGTACTTC.

This CDR3 reads CASRPFPGEGGYTF. For the CDR3, the DNA is TGTGCCAGCAGACCTTTTCCAGGCGAGGGTGGCTACACCTTC. The gene calls are TRBV27 and TRBJ1-2; D gene uncertain. The CDR3 has 14 residues. V lost 6 bases, J lost 7 bases, and 18 bases lay in between. Germline CDR1 MNHEY, CDR2 SMNVEV (reference sequence).

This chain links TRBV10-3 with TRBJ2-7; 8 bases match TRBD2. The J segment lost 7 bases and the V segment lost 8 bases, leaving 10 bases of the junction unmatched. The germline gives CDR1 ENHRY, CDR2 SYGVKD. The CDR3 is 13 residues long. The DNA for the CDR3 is TGTGCCATCGGACTAGCTTTGGCGGAGGAGCAGTACTTC. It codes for CAIGLALAEEQYF.

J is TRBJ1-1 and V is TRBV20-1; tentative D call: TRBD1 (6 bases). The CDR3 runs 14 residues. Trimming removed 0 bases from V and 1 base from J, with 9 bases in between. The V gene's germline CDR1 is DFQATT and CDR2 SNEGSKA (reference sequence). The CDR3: CSARDETGNTEAFF. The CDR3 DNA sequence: TGCAGTGCTAGAGATGAGACAGGGAACACTGAAGCTTTCTTT.

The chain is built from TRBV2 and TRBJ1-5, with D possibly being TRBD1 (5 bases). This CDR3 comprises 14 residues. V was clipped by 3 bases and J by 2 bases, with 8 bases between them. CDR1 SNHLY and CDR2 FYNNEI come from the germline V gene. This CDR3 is CASSEGGGNQPQHF. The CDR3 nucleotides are TGTGCCAGCAGTGAGGGGGGTGGCAATCAGCCCCAGCATTTT.

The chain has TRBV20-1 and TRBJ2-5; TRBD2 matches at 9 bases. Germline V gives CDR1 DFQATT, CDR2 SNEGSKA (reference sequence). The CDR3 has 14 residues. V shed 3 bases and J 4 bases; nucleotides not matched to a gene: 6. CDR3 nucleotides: TGCAGTGCTAGGAGAGCGGGAGGCATAGAGACCCAGTACTTC. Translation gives CSARRAGGIETQYF.

The CDR3 DNA reads as TGTGCCAGCAGCCAAGTAGTGCATGAGCAGTTCTTC. Encoded protein: CASSQVVHEQFF. V and J are TRBV3-1 and TRBJ2-1; no firm D call. The V end lost 1 base, the J end lost 8 bases, and 6 bases lay between the germline ends. In germline, CDR1 is LGHDT, CDR2 YNNKEL (reference sequence). CDR3 size: 12 residues.

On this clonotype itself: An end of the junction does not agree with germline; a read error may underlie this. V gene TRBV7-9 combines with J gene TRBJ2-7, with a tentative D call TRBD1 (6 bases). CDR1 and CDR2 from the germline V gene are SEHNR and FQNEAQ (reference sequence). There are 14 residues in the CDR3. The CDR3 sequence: CAGSLEQGIHEQYF. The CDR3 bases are TGTGCCGGCAGCTTAGAACAGGGTATCCACGAGCAGTACTTC.

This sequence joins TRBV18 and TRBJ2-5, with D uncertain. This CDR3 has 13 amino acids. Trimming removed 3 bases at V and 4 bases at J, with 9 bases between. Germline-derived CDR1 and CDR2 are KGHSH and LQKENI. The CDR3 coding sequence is TGTGCCAGCTCACCGACCCATAGAGAGACCCAGTACTTC. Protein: CASSPTHRETQYF.

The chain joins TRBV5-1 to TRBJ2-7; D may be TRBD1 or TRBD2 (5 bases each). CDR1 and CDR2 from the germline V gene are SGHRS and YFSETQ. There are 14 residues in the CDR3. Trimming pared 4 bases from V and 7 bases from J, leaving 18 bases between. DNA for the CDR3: TGCGCCAGCAGCAGAGATTGGGGGTTGGATGAGCAGTACTTC. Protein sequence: CASSRDWGLDEQYF.

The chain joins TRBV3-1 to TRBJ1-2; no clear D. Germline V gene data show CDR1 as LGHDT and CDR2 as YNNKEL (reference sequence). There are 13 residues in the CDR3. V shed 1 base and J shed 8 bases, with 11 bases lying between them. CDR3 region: CASSQGAPPGYTF. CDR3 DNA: TGTGCCAGCAGCCAAGGTGCACCCCCAGGCTACACCTTC.

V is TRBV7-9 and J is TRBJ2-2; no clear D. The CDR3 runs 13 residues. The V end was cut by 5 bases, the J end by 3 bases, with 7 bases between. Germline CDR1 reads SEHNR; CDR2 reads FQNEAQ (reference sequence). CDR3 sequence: CASSRRDTGELFF. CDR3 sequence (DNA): TGTGCCAGCAGCCGTAGGGACACCGGGGAGCTGTTTTTT.

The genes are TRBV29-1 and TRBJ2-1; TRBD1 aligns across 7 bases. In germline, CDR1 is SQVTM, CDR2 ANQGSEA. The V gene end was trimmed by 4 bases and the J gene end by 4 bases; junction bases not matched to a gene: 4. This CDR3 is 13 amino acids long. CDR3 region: CSVASTGYNEQFF. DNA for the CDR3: TGCAGCGTTGCTTCGACAGGGTACAATGAGCAGTTCTTC.

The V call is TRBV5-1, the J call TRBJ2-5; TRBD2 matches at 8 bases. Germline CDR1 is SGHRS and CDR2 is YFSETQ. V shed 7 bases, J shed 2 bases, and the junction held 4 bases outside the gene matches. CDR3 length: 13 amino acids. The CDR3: CASRLARQETQYF. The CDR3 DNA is TGCGCCAGCCGACTAGCGCGACAAGAGACCCAGTACTTC.

CDR3 DNA: TGCAGTGCTAGGAGATCGGGCTCTAAGAATGAGCAGTTCTTC. Its protein product is CSARRSGSKNEQFF. The chain uses TRBV20-1 and TRBJ2-1, with D unresolved. This CDR3 has 14 residues. Germline CDR1 and CDR2: DFQATT and SNEGSKA (reference sequence). V dropped 3 bases and J dropped 7 bases, with 16 bases sitting between them.

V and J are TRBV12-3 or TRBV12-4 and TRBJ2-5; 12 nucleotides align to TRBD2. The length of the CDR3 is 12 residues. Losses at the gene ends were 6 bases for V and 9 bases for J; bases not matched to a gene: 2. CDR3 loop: CASRLAGGSQYF. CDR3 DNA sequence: TGTGCCAGCAGACTAGCGGGGGGATCCCAGTACTTC.